A selection of T cell receptor beta chains follows, all from one sample in a study of CD8+CD57+ T cells in acquired aplastic anemia. Using its own MiXCR run on the reads, TCRdb lists one record per CDR3 protein. The sample shows some 210,000 distinct CDR3 sequences, around 60% of them seen only once. The source material was sorted CD4+, CD8+, or CD8+CD57+ T cells (not recorded which) from PBMCs. The receptors come from a human donor in good health. Each CDR3 is given with its conserved first and last residue. A D gene is named only where the DNA matches it firmly. Only some rows state a clone size, as once, few, many or a class for expanded clones.

>-|-|TRBJ2-7|TRBV20-1
CSASEGLVMVYEQYF
TGCAGTGCTAGCGAAGGACTGGTAATGGTGTACGAGCAGTACTTC
>TRBD1|-|TRBJ1-6|TRBV15
CVTSRDWGRGLAYNSPLHF
TGTGTCACCAGCAGAGATTGGGGCAGGGGGTTAGCCTATAATTCACCCCTCCACTTT
>-|-|TRBJ1-4|TRBV2
CASSEGKRAGNEKLFF
TGTGCCAGCAGCGAAGGAAAGCGGGCGGGCAATGAAAAACTGTTTTTT
>-|-|TRBJ1-2|TRBV10-1
CASILGDLYGYTF
TGCGCCAGCATCCTGGGAGACCTCTATGGCTACACCTTC
>-|many|TRBJ1-5|TRBV2
CASSEDPSQPQHF
TGTGCCAGCAGTGAAGATCCGTCTCAGCCCCAGCATTTT
>-|-|TRBJ2-2|TRBV12-3/TRBV12-4
CASSPKGESTGELFF
TGTGCCAGCAGTCCGAAGGGGGAGTCCACCGGGGAGCTGTTTTTT
>-|-|TRBJ2-5|TRBV19
CAGSEGHGETQYF
TGTGCCGGTAGTGAGGGCCACGGGGAGACCCAGTACTTC
>-|-|TRBJ1-6|TRBV11-2
CASSLNRQASPLHF
TGTGCCAGCAGCTTGAACAGGCAGGCTTCACCCCTCCACTTT
>TRBD2|-|TRBJ2-7|TRBV7-3
CASSVGPGLAGGEQYF
TGTGCCAGCAGCGTAGGACCGGGACTAGCGGGAGGCGAGCAGTACTTC
>-|-|TRBJ2-7|TRBV14
CASQGWSYEQYF
TGTGCCAGCCAGGGGTGGTCCTACGAGCAGTACTTC
>-|-|TRBJ2-1|TRBV20-1
CSARVTLYNEQFF
TGCAGTGCTAGAGTTACCCTGTACAATGAGCAGTTCTTC
>-|few|TRBJ1-6|TRBV5-1
CASSRGNSPLHF
TGCGCCAGCAGCCGAGGGAATTCACCCCTCCACTTT
>-|-|TRBJ2-5|TRBV7-9
CASSLGHLQETQYF
TGTGCCAGCAGCTTAGGACATCTACAAGAGACCCAGTACTTC
>TRBD1|many|TRBJ2-7|TRBV7-9
CASSPRDSHYEQYF
TGTGCCAGCAGCCCTAGGGACAGCCACTACGAGCAGTACTTC
>-|-|TRBJ1-4|TRBV7-9
CASSLAGAPNEKLFF
TGTGCCAGCAGCTTAGCGGGCGCACCTAATGAAAAACTGTTTTTT
>-|-|TRBJ1-4|TRBV5-1
CASSLGAGSEKLFF
TGCGCCAGCAGCTTGGGGGCAGGGTCTGAAAAACTGTTTTTT
>-|many|TRBJ2-1|TRBV4-1
CASSQPRVNEQFF
TGCGCCAGCAGCCAACCTAGGGTTAATGAGCAGTTCTTC
>-|-|TRBJ2-2|TRBV2
CASRDSRLHTRELFF
TGTGCCAGCAGGGATTCGAGACTTCACACCAGGGAGCTGTTTTTT
>TRBD2|-|TRBJ2-3|TRBV10-3
CAITPRFARLADTGQQYF
TGTGCCATCACCCCACGATTCGCTCGACTAGCGGACACCGGTCAACAGTATTTT
>TRBD2|-|TRBJ2-7|TRBV10-2
CASSGMRGSYEQYF
TGCGCCAGCAGTGGGATGCGGGGGAGCTACGAGCAGTACTTC
>-|-|TRBJ2-7|TRBV5-1
CASAFTSGYEQYF
TGCGCCAGCGCTTTCACTTCCGGCTACGAGCAGTACTTC
>TRBD1|many|TRBJ2-1|TRBV15
CATSSPHRDREDEQFF
TGTGCCACCAGCAGTCCCCACCGGGACAGGGAGGATGAGCAGTTCTTC
>-|many|TRBJ1-1|TRBV13
CASSSTGPAVFAEAFF
TGTGCCAGCAGCTCGACCGGACCAGCGGTATTTGCTGAAGCTTTCTTT
>TRBD2|-|TRBJ2-3|TRBV7-3
CASSLSGRGDTQYF
TGCGCCAGCAGCCTTAGCGGGAGAGGAGATACGCAGTATTTT
>TRBD1|-|TRBJ1-1|TRBV2
CASSYDRDTEAFF
TGTGCCAGCAGTTATGACAGGGACACTGAAGCTTTCTTT
>-|-|TRBJ2-6|TRBV9
CASSVVESGANVLTF
TGTGCCAGCAGCGTAGTGGAGTCTGGGGCCAACGTCCTGACTTTC
>-|-|TRBJ1-1|TRBV5-1
CASSLGGAANTEAFF
TGCGCCAGCAGCTTGGGGGGCGCAGCGAACACTGAAGCTTTCTTT
>-|-|TRBJ2-6|TRBV19
CASGTLLIGAGSPSGANVLTF
TGTGCCAGTGGTACACTCCTCATAGGGGCAGGGTCTCCGTCTGGGGCCAACGTCCTGACTTTC
>-|-|TRBJ2-1|TRBV7-2
CASSFPHNSNEQFF
TGTGCCAGCAGCTTCCCGCACAACAGTAATGAGCAGTTCTTC
>-|many|TRBJ1-1|TRBV5-4
CASSPGRTEAFF
TGTGCCAGCAGCCCGGGTCGCACTGAAGCTTTCTTT
>-|many|TRBJ2-7|TRBV7-9
CASSFRAEQYF
TGTGCCAGCAGCTTCCGAGCCGAGCAGTACTTC
>-|-|TRBJ1-6|TRBV6-5
CASSPRQGRAPGYNSPLHF
TGTGCCAGCAGCCCACGGCAGGGCAGGGCTCCGGGCTATAATTCACCCCTCCACTTT
>-|few|TRBJ2-5|TRBV6-1
CASDQGDFPKETQYF
TGTGCCAGCGACCAAGGGGATTTTCCTAAAGAGACCCAGTACTTC
>-|few|TRBJ1-4|TRBV24-1
CATSDASPAEKLFF
TGTGCCACCAGTGACGCAAGCCCTGCGGAAAAACTGTTTTTT
>-|-|TRBJ1-5|TRBV20-1
CSARDSGAGYSNQPQHF
TGCAGTGCTCGAGACAGTGGGGCGGGATATAGCAATCAGCCCCAGCATTTT
>TRBD1|-|TRBJ1-6|TRBV5-1
CASSTTGTGYDSPLHF
TGCGCCAGCAGCACGACCGGGACAGGGTACGATTCACCCCTCCACTTT
>-|-|TRBJ2-7|TRBV6-4
CASSYSPGQNYEQYF
TGTGCCAGCAGTTACTCACCCGGACAGAACTACGAGCAGTACTTC
>-|many|TRBJ2-6|TRBV15
CATSSPTGIGGANVLTF
TGTGCCACCAGCAGTCCGACGGGGATTGGAGGGGCCAACGTCCTGACTTTC
>-|-|TRBJ1-5|TRBV4-3
CASSQDRNNQPQHF
TGCGCCAGCAGCCAAGACCGGAACAATCAGCCCCAGCATTTT
>-|-|TRBJ2-1|TRBV7-9
CASSLGIAGTEQFF
TGTGCCAGCAGCTTAGGGATTGCGGGGACTGAGCAGTTCTTC
>-|-|TRBJ1-4|TRBV10-3
CAISERGTNEKLFF
TGTGCCATCAGTGAGAGGGGAACTAATGAAAAACTGTTTTTT
>TRBD1|-|TRBJ1-2|TRBV10-2
CASGHAGQGYYGYTF
TGCGCCAGCGGGCACGCGGGACAGGGTTACTATGGCTACACCTTC
>TRBD2|-|TRBJ2-1|TRBV7-8
CASSLGASGGYNEQFF
TGTGCCAGCAGCTTAGGGGCTAGCGGGGGGTACAATGAGCAGTTCTTC
>-|-|TRBJ1-1|TRBV7-6
CASSLAGYGTEAFF
TGTGCCAGCAGCTTAGCAGGGTACGGGACTGAAGCTTTCTTT
>-|-|TRBJ1-1|TRBV7-2
CASSLGVRSAGYNTEAFF
TGTGCCAGCAGCTTAGGGGTTCGCTCGGCAGGGTATAACACTGAAGCTTTCTTT
>TRBD2|once|TRBJ2-5|TRBV12-3/TRBV12-4
CASSGGTSVAQETQYF
TGTGCCAGCAGTGGGGGGACTAGCGTAGCCCAAGAGACCCAGTACTTC
>-|-|TRBJ1-1|TRBV12-3/TRBV12-4
CASSTDRYTEAFF
TGTGCCAGCAGCACGGACAGATACACTGAAGCTTTCTTT
>-|once|TRBJ1-2|TRBV7-6
CASSPTGELFDGYTF
TGTGCCAGCAGCCCAACCGGGGAGCTGTTTGATGGCTACACCTTC
>-|-|TRBJ2-3|TRBV20-1
CSARGTDTQYF
TGCAGTGCTAGAGGAACAGATACGCAGTATTTT
>TRBD1|-|TRBJ2-7|TRBV7-8
CASSYRDRGYEQYF
TGTGCCAGCAGCTACCGGGACAGGGGGTACGAGCAGTACTTC
>-|-|TRBJ1-6|TRBV2
CASSVYTASPLHF
TGTGCCAGCAGTGTATACACCGCTTCACCCCTCCACTTT
>-|-|TRBJ1-5|TRBV20-1
CSAGTLSNQPQHF
TGCAGTGCAGGGACATTAAGCAATCAGCCCCAGCATTTT
>TRBD2|-|TRBJ2-2|TRBV7-9
CASSPTRGLAGGELFF
TGTGCCAGCAGCCCCACCCGGGGACTAGCGGGAGGGGAGCTGTTTTTT
>-|-|TRBJ1-1|TRBV7-2
CASSLGQAFF
TGTGCCAGCAGCTTAGGGCAAGCTTTCTTT
>TRBD1|-|TRBJ1-6|TRBV20-1
CSPGNRGNSPLHF
TGCAGCCCCGGAAACAGGGGCAATTCACCCCTCCACTTT
>-|once|TRBJ1-3|TRBV5-6
CASSLVGAKTGNTIYF
TGTGCCAGCAGCTTGGTGGGGGCAAAAACTGGAAACACCATATATTTT
>-|-|TRBJ1-2|TRBV20-1
CSASPPTSGEGYTF
TGCAGTGCTAGTCCCCCTACTAGCGGAGAGGGCTACACCTTC